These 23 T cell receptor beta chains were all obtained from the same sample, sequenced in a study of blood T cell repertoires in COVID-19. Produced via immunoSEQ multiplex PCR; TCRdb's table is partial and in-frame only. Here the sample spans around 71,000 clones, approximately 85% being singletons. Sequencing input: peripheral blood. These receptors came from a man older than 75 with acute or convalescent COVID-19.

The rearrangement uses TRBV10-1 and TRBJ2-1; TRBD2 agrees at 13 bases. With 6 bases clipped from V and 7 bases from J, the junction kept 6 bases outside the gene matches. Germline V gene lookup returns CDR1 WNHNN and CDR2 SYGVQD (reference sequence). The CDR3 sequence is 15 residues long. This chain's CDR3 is CASSAGTSGMNEQFF. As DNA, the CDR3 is TGCGCCAGCAGCGCCGGGACTAGCGGGATGAATGAGCAGTTCTTC.

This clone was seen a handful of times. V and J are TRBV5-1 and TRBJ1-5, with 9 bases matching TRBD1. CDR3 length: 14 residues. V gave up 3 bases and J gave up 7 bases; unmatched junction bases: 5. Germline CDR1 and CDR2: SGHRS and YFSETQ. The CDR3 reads CASSSTGGQQPQHF. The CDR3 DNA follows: TGCGCCAGCAGCTCAACAGGGGGCCAACAGCCCCAGCATTTT.

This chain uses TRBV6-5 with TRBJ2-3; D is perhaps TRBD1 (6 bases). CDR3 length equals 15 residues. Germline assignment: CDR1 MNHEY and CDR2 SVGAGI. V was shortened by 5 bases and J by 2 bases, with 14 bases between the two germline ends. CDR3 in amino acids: CASSRDRRYTDTQYF. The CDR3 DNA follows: TGTGCCAGCAGTCGCGACAGGCGCTACACAGATACGCAGTATTTT.

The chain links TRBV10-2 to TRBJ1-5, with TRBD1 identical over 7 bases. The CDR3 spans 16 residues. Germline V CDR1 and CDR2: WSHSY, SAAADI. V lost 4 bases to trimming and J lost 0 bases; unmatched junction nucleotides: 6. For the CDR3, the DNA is TGCGCCAGCAGTGGACAGGGTTATTATAGCAATCAGCCCCAGCATTTT. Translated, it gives CASSGQGYYSNQPQHF.

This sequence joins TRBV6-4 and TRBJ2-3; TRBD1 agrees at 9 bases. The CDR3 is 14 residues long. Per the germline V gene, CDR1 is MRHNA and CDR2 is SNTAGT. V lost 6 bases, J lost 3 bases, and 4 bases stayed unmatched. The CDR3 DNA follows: TGTGCCAGCAGACGGGACAGGGCGACAGATACGCAGTATTTT. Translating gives CASRRDRATDTQYF.

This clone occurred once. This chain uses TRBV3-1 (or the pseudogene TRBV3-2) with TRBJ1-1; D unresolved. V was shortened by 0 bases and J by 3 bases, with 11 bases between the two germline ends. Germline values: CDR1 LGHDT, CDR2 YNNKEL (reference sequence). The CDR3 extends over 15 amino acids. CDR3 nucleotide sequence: TGTGCCAGCAGCCAAGAGTCGGGCGGGGACACTGAAGCTTTCTTT. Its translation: CASSQESGGDTEAFF.

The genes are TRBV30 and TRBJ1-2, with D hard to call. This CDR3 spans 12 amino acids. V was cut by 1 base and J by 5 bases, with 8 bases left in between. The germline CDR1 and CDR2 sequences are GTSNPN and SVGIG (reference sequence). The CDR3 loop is CAWSGGTYGYTF. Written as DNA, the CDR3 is TGTGCCTGGAGTGGCGGCACTTATGGCTACACCTTC.

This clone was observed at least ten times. CDR3 region: CASSQDWPGDSYEQYF. CDR3 in DNA: TGCGCCAGCAGCCAAGATTGGCCCGGAGACTCCTACGAGCAGTACTTC. The V call is TRBV4-3, the J call TRBJ2-7, with D hard to call. Deletions cut 0 bases from V and 0 bases from J, with 12 bases between. The CDR3 length is 16 residues. Germline V gene lookup returns CDR1 LGHNA and CDR2 YSLEER.

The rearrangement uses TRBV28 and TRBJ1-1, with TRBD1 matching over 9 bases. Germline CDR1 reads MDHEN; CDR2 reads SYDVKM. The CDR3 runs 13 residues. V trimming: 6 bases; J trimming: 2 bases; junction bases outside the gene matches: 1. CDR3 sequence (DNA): TGTGCCAGCAGGGGACAGGGAAACACTGAAGCTTTCTTT. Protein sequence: CASRGQGNTEAFF.

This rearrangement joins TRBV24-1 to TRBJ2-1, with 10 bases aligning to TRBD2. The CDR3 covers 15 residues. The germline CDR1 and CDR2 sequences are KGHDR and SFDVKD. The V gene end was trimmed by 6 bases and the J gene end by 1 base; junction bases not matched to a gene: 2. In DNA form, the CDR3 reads TGTGCCACCAGTCTAGCGGGAGCGTCCTACAATGAGCAGTTCTTC. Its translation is CATSLAGASYNEQFF.

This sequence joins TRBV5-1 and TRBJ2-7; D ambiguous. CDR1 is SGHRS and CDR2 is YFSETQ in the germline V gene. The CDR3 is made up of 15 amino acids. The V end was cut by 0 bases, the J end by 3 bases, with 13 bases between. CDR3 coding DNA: TGCGCCAGCAGCTTGGCCGCCCAGCAGGACTACGAGCAGTACTTC. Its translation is CASSLAAQQDYEQYF.

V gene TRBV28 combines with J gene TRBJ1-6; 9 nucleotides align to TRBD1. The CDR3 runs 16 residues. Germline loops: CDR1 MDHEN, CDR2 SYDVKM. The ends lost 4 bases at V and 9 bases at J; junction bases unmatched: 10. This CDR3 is CASSYGQGIFGSPLHF. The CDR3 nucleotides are TGTGCCAGCAGTTACGGACAGGGGATTTTTGGTTCACCCCTCCACTTT.

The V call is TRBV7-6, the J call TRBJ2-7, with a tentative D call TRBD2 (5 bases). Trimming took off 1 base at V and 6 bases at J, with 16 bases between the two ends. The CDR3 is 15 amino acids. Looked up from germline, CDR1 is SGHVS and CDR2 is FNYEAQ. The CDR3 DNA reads TGTGCCAGCAGCTTAGAAGAGAGGGTGGGATCCGAGCAGTACTTC. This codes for CASSLEERVGSEQYF. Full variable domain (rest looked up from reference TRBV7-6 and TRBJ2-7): GAGVSQSPRYKVTKRGQDVALRCDPISGHVSLYWYRQALGQGPEFLTYFNYEAQQDKSGLPNDRFSAERPEGSISTLTIQRTEQRDSAMYRCASSLEERVGSEQYFGPGTRLTVT.

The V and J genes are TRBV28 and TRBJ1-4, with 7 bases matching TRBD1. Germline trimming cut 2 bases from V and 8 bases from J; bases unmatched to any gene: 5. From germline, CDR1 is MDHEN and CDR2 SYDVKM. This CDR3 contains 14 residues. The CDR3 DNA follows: TGTGCCAGCAGTTTACCGACAGGGAGGGAAAAACTGTTTTTT. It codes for CASSLPTGREKLFF. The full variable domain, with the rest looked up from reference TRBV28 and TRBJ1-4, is DVKVTQSSRYLVKRTGEKVFLECVQDMDHENMFWYRQDPGLGLRLIYFSYDVKMKEKGDIPEGYSVSREKKERFSLILESASTNQTSMYLCASSLPTGREKLFFGSGTQLSVL.

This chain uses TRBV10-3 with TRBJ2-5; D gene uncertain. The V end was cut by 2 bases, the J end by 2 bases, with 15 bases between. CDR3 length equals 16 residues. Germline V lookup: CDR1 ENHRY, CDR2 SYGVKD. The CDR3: CAISERGYPSQETQYF. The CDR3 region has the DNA TGTGCCATCAGTGAGAGAGGCTACCCATCTCAAGAGACCCAGTACTTC.

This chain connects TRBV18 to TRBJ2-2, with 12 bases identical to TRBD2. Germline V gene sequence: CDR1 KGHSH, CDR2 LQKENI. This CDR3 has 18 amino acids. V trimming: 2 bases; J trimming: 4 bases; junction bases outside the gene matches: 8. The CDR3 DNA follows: TGTGCCAGCTCACCAGAGACTAGCGGGAGTGTAGGCACCGGGGAGCTGTTTTTT. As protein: CASSPETSGSVGTGELFF.

The CDR3 nucleotides read TGTGCCAGTCACCCCTTGGGGAGTTTGTACGAGCAGTACTTC. Protein: CASHPLGSLYEQYF. The V gene is TRBV28, the J gene TRBJ2-7; weak D call: TRBD2 (5 bases). CDR1 and CDR2 from the germline V gene are MDHEN and SYDVKM. This CDR3 contains 14 residues. Trimming removed 9 bases from V and 4 bases from J, with 19 bases in between.

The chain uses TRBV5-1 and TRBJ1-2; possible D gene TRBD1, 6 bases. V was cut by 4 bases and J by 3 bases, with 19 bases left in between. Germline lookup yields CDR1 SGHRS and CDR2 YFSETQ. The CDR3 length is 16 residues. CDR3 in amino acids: CASSVGGGGADYGYTF. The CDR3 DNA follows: TGCGCCAGCAGCGTTGGTGGTGGGGGCGCGGACTATGGCTACACCTTC. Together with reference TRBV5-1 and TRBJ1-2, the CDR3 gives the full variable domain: KAGVTQTPRYLIKTRGQQVTLSCSPISGHRSVSWYQQTPGQGLQFLFEYFSETQRNKGNFPGRFSGRQFSNSRSEMNVSTLELGDSALYLCASSVGGGGADYGYTFGSGTRLTVV.

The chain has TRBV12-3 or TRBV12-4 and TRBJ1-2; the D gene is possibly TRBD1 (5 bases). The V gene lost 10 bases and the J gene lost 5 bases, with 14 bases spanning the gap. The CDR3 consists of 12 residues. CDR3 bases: TGTGCCAACTTTGGGGCAGAATATGGCTACACCTTC. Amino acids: CANFGAEYGYTF.

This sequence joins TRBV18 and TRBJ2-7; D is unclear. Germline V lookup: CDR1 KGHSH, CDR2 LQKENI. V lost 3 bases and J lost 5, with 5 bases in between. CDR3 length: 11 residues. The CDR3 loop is CASSPDNEQYF. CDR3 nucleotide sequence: TGTGCCAGCTCACCTGACAACGAGCAGTACTTC.

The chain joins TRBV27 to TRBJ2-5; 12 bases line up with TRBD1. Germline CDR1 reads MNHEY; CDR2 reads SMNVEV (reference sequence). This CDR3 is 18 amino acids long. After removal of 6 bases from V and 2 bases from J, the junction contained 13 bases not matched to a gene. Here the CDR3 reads CASSPDGTGGRGQETQYF. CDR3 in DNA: TGTGCCAGCAGCCCCGACGGGACAGGGGGCAGGGGACAAGAGACCCAGTACTTC.

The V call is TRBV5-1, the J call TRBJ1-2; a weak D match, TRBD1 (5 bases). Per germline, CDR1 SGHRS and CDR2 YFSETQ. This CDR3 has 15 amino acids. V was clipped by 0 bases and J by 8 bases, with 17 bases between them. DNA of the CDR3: TGCGCCAGCAGCTTGGCCGCGGGGGTTAAGGGCGGCTACACCTTC. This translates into CASSLAAGVKGGYTF.

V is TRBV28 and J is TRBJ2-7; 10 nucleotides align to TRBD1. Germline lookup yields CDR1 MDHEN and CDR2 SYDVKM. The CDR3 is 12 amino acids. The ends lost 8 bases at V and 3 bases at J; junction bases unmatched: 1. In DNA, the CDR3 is TGTGCCAGCGGACAGGGGGACTACGAGCAGTACTTC. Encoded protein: CASGQGDYEQYF.